Below, 4 T cell receptor beta chains from the same sample are listed, as sequenced in a study of Graves' ophthalmopathy and Graves' hyperthyroidism. Amplifying from RNA transcripts, the study obtained TCR beta CDR3 regions. The library came from an HTBI-primed first-round RT-PCR and a second-round multiplex PCR. TCRdb re-derived calls from the multiplex PCR reads in MiXCR, one entry per CDR3 protein. The sample comprises roughly 220,000 distinct CDR3 sequences, about 47% of which are singletons, and 40% to 55% rests with the top ten. Sequencing was done on a sample of peripheral blood. Every receptor here comes from an adult man with Graves' ophthalmopathy.

This clonotype was detected many times. This sequence joins TRBV9 and TRBJ1-6; no reliable D call. The germline V gene encodes CDR1 SGDLS and CDR2 YYNGEE. CDR3 length: 14 amino acids. Trimming pared 4 bases from V and 0 bases from J, leaving 5 bases between. The CDR3 DNA is TGTGCCAGCAGCCAGCGCTCCTATAATTCACCCCTCCACTTT. Amino acids: CASSQRSYNSPLHF.

V gene TRBV29-1 combines with J gene TRBJ1-5, with TRBD1 identical over 8 bases. CDR3 length: 12 amino acids. In germline, CDR1 is SQVTM, CDR2 ANQGSEA. Trimming took 5 bases from V and 5 from J; bases not matched to a gene: 2. This CDR3 is CSVMTGDQPQHF. The CDR3 nucleotides are TGCAGCGTTATGACAGGGGATCAGCCCCAGCATTTT.

The genes are TRBV11-2 and TRBJ2-5, with a weak D call TRBD2 (6 bases). The V and J ends lost 0 bases and 5 bases respectively, with 13 bases between them. CDR1 is SGHAT and CDR2 is FQNNGV in the germline V gene. CDR3 length: 15 amino acids. The CDR3: CASSLDFRERETQYF. The CDR3 DNA reads TGTGCCAGCAGCTTAGATTTTCGGGAGCGGGAGACCCAGTACTTC.

Remarks on this clonotype: Its ends do not fully match the called genes, so a read error is possible. The chain employs TRBV10-3 and TRBJ1-1; 8 nucleotides line up with TRBD1. The germline V gene has CDR1 ENHRY and CDR2 SYGVKD. The CDR3 has 13 residues. The CDR3 sequence: CASSDSRGREAFF. The CDR3, as DNA: TGTGCCAGCAGTGATTCCAGGGGGCGCGAAGCTTTCTTT.